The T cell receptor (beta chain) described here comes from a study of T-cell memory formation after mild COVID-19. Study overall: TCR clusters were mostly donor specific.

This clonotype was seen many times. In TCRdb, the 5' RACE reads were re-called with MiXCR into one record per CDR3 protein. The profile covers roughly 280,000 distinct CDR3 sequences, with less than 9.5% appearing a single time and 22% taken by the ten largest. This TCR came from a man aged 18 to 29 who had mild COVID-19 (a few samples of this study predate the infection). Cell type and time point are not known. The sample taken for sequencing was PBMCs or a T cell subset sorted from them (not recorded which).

The CDR3 nucleotides are TGCAGTGCCCCTCCGAGGACTAGCGATGCTGAGCAGTTCTTC. This codes for CSAPPRTSDAEQFF. This chain uses TRBV20-1 with TRBJ2-1, with TRBD2 matching over 9 bases. V shed 6 bases and J 9 bases; nucleotides not matched to a gene: 12. This CDR3 comprises 14 residues. Per the germline V gene, CDR1 is DFQATT and CDR2 is SNEGSKA (reference sequence).